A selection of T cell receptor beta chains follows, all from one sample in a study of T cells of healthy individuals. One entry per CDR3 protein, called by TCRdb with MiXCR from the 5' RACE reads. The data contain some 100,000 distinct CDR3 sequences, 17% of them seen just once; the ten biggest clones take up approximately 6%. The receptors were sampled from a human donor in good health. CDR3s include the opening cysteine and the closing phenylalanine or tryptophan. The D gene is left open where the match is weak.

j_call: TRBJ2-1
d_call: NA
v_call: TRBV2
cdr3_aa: CASSRVSYNEQFF

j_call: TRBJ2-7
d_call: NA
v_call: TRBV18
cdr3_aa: CASSPGPQYEQYF

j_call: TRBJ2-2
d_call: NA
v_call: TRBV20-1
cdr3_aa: CSAQREGSGGELFF

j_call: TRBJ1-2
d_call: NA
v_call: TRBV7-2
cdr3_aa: CASSLAKSNYGYTF

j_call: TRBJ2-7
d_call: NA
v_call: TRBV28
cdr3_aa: CASSGLPYEQYF

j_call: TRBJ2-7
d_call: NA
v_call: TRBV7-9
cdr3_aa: CASSFTGFYEQYF

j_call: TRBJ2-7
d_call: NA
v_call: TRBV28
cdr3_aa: CASGTHSNSYEQYF

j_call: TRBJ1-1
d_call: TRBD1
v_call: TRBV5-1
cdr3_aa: CASSLEDRVGEAFF

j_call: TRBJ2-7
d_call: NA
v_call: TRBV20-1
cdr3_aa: CSASGRWQGGYEQYF

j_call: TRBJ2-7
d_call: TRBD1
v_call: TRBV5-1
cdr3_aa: CASSYGQDYEQYF

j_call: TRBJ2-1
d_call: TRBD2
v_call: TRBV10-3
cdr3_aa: CASSASSGGAGEQFF

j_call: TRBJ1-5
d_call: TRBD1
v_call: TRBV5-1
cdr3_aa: CASSLGGTGGNQPQHF

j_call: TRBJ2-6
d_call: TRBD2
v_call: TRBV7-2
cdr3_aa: CASSRTSGNSGANVLTF

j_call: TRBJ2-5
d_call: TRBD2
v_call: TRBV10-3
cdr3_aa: CAISVIAGGQETQYF

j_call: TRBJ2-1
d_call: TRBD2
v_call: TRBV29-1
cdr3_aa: CSVERSGAGAVLGNEQFF

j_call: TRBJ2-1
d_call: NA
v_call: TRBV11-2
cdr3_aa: CASSYLGTAYNEQFF

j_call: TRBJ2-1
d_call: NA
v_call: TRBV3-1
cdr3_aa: CASSQATTGDEQFF

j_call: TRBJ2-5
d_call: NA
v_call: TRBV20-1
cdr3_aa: CSAHLGGGETQYF

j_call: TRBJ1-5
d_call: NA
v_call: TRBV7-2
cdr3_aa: CASSFMKDQPQHF

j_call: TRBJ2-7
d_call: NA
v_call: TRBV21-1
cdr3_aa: CASSSTGTGNPYEQYF

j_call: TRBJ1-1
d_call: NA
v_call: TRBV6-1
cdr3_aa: CASSEGPGGTEAFF

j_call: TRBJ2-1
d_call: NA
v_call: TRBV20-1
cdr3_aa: CSARDSQLAAFDNEQFF

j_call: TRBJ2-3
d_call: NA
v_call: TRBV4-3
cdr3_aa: CASSRTGTLGTDTQYF